This T cell receptor (beta chain) was retrieved from a study of cytomegalovirus exposure and HLA in healthy donors. At the level of the study: Most genotyped donors, over 70% of some 400, had Caucasian-associated genetic ancestry. Study results and limitations: Sequencing likely caused a cluster of highly shared sequence variants. Per published reports, the classifier diagnosed cytomegalovirus status with high specificity and sensitivity. Clonal expansion, a later analysis showed, was greater in HLA-associated TCR beta chains than in equally common others.

13 Jbeta primers and 60 Vbeta primers were used for the PCR. TCRdb's table, derived via immunoSEQ multiplex PCR, lists solely in-frame clones and lacks some. Of about 120,000 clones in the sample, around 86% were seen once. The CDR3 consists of 15 residues. Germline values: CDR1 MNHEY, CDR2 SVGAGI. Of note for this clone: Its antigen is not identified.

The receptor was isolated from a woman in her 30s in good health and CMV-seronegative. Sequences were obtained from PBMCs. This chain joins TRBV6-5 and TRBJ2-5; 8 bases line up with TRBD1. The J call is in doubt because the DNA end fits TRBJ2-7 better. Written as DNA, the CDR3 is TGTGCCAGCAGTTCCAGAGACAGGGGTTTCTACGAGCAGTACTTC. This codes for CASSSRDRGFYEQYF.